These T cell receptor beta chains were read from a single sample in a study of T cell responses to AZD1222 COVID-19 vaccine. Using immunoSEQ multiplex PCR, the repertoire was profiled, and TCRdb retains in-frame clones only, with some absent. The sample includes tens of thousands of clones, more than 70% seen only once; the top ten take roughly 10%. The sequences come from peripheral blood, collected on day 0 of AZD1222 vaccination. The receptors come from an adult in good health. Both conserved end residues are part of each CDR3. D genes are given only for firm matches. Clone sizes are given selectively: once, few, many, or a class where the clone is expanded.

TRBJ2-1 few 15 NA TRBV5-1 TGCGCCAGCAGCTTGGTCGGTGACAGTTACAATGAGCAGTTCTTC CASSLVGDSYNEQFF
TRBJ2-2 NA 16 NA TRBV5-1 TGCGCCAGCAGCGCACCAGAGAATACGAACACCGGGGAGCTGTTTTTT CASSAPENTNTGELFF
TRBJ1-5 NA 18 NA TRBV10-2 TGCGCCAGCAGTGAGTCGGAAAGAGGGATAGTAGGCAATCAGCCCCAGCATTTT CASSESERGIVGNQPQHF
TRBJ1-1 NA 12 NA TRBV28 TGTGCCAGCAGTCAGGTGGGGAGTGGAGCTTTCTTT CASSQVGSGAFF
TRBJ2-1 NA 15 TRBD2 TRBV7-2 TGTGCCAGCAGCTCACGGGGGGGAAATAACAATGAGCAGTTCTTC CASSSRGGNNNEQFF
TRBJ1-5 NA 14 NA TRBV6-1 TGTGCCAGCAGTGACGTAGGGCGGGGTCAGCCCCAGCATTTT CASSDVGRGQPQHF
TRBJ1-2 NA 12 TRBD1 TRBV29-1 TGCAGCGGCGGACAGGGGGCGAAAGGCTACACCTTC CSGGQGAKGYTF
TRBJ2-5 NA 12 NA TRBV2 TGTGCCAGCAGTGAAAGACCAGAGACCCAGTACTTC CASSERPETQYF
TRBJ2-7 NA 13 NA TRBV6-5 TGTGCCAGCAGGAGGCGGAACTCCTACGAGCAGTACTTC CASRRRNSYEQYF
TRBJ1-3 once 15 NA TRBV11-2 TGTGCCAGCAGCTTAGACTTAGTTTCCGGAAACACCATATATTTT CASSLDLVSGNTIYF